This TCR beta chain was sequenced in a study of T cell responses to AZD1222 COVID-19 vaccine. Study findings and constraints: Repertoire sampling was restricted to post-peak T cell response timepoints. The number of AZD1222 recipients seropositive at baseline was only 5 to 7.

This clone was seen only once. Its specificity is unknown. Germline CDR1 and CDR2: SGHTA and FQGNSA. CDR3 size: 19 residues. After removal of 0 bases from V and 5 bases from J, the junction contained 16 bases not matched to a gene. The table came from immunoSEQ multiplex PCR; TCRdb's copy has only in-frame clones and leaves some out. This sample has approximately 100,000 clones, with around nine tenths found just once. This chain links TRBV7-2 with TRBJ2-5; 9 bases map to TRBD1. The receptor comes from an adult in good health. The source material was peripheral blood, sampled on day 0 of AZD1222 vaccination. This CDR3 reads CASSLAWDRVGGTRETQYF. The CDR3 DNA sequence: TGTGCCAGCAGCTTAGCTTGGGACAGGGTCGGGGGCACAAGGGAGACCCAGTACTTC.